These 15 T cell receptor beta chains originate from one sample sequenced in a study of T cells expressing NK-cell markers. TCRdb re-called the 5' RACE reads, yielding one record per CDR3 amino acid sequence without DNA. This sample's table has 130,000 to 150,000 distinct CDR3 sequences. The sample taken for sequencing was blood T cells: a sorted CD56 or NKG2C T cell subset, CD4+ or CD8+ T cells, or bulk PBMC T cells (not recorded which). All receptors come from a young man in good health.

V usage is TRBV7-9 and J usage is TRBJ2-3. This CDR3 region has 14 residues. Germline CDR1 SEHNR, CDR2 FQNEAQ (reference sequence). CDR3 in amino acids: CASSLPSGPDTQYF. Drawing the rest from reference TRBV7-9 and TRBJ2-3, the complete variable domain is DTGVSQNPRHKITKRGQNVTFRCDPISEHNRLYWYRQTLGQGPEFLTYFQNEAQLEKSRLLSDRFSAERPKGSFSTLEIQRTEQGDSAMYLCASSLPSGPDTQYFGPGTRLTVL.

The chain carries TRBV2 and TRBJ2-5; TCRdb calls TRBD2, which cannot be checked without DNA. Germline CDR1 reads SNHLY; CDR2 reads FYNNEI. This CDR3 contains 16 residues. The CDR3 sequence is CASSEGSGRPIETQYF.

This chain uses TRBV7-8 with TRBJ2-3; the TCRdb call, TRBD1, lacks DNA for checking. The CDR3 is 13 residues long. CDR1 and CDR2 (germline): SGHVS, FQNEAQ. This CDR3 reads CASSTPRGDTQYF.

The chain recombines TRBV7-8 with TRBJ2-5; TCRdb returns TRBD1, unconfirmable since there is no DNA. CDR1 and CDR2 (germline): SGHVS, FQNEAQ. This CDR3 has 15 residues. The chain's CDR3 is CASSLDPGGVETQYF.

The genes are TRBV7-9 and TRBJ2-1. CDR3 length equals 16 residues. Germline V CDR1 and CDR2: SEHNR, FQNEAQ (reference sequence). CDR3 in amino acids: CASSSRANPNYNEQFF.

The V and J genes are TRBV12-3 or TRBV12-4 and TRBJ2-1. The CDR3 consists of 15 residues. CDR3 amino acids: CASMQGGFSYNEQFF.

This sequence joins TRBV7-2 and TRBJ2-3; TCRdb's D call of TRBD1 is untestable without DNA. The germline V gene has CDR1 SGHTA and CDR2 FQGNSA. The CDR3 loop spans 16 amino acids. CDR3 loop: CASSLGWDPGKDTQYF.

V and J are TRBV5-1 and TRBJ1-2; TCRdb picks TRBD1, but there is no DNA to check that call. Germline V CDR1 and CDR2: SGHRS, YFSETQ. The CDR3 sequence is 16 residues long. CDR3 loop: CASSFASPGESYGYTF.

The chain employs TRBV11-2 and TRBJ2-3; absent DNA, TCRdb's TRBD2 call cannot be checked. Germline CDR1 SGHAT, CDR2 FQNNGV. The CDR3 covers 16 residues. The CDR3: CASSLDRTRVLDTQYF.

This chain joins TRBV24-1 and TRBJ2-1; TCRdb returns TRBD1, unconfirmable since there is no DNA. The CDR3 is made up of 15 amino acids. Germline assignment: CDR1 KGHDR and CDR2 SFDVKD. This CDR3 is CATSDFPDGYNEQFF.

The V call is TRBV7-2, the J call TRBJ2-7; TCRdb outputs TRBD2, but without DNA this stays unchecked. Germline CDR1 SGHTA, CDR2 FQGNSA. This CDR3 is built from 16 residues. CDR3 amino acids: CASRGLAGGPSYEQYF.

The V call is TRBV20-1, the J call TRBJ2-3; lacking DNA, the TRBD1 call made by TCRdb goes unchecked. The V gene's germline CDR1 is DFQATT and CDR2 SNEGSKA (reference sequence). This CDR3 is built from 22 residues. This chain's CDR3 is CSAPNIPPPGQTPLSSTDTQYF.

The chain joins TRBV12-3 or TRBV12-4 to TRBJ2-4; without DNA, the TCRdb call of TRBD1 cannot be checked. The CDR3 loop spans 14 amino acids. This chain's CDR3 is CASSFRDDEDIQYF.

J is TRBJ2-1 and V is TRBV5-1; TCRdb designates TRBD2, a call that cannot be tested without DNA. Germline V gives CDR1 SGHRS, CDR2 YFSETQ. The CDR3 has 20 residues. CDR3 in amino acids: CASRGGLGREGRFSYNEQFF.

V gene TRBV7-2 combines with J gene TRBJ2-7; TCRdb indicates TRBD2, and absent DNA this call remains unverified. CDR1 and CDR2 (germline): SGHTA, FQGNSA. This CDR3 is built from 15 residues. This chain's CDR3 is CASSFTGREAYEQYF.